Below, 13 T cell receptor beta chains from the same sample are listed, as sequenced in a study of OX40 agonist ivuxolimab in advanced cancers. The repertoire was sequenced with immunoSEQ multiplex PCR; TCRdb's copy has only in-frame clones and lacks some. The sample includes some 86,000 clones, about 91% of them seen just once. This material consisted of CD4+ or CD8+ T cells sorted from blood, taken in a trial of the OX40 agonist ivuxolimab. These receptors were obtained from an adult with an advanced solid tumor such as melanoma, head and neck, liver or kidney cancer.

This clone was counted once. The chain is built from TRBV27 and TRBJ1-6; no reliable D call. The germline V and J ends were trimmed by 0 bases and 4 bases, with 7 bases remaining between them. The CDR3 is 15 residues long. Germline CDR1 is MNHEY and CDR2 is SMNVEV (reference sequence). The CDR3 DNA sequence: TGTGCCAGCAGTTTATCGGGAGTGTATAATTCACCCCTCCACTTT. This codes for CASSLSGVYNSPLHF.

In DNA form, the CDR3 reads TGCGCCAGCAGCATGACCGACGAGCAGTACTTC. Its translation is CASSMTDEQYF. The chain joins TRBV5-1 to TRBJ2-7; D is uncertain. The CDR3 has 11 residues. Per the germline V gene, CDR1 is SGHRS and CDR2 is YFSETQ. Deletions cut 4 bases from V and 5 bases from J, with 7 bases between.

The chain is built from TRBV28 and TRBJ1-1; D not resolved. CDR1 MDHEN and CDR2 SYDVKM come from the germline V gene. Trimming removed 3 bases from V and 3 bases from J, with 14 bases in between. The CDR3 is made up of 15 amino acids. Here the CDR3 DNA reads TGTGCCAGCAGTTTGGCAGCGGGTACGCACACTGAAGCTTTCTTT. This codes for CASSLAAGTHTEAFF.

The chain carries TRBV11-3 and TRBJ2-1, with TRBD1 as a possible D gene (5 bases). V gave up 5 bases and J gave up 5 bases, with 16 bases separating them. CDR1 and CDR2 from the germline V gene are SGHNT and YENEEA. This CDR3 spans 15 amino acids. CDR3 sequence: CASSPGFPTHNEQFF. CDR3 DNA: TGTGCCAGCAGCCCAGGGTTCCCGACACACAATGAGCAGTTCTTC.

The rearrangement uses TRBV18 and TRBJ2-5; 7 bases are shared with TRBD1. The CDR3 totals 14 residues. Trimming removed 1 base from V and 5 bases from J; junction bases left unmatched: 4. Per the germline V gene, CDR1 is KGHSH and CDR2 is LQKENI. CDR3 residues: CASSPRQGWETQYF. For the CDR3, the DNA is TGTGCCAGCTCACCACGACAGGGCTGGGAGACCCAGTACTTC.

The chain joins TRBV7-9 to TRBJ1-3, with unresolved D. The CDR3 loop spans 17 amino acids. Germline CDR1 and CDR2: SEHNR and FQNEAQ (reference sequence). Trimming took off 2 bases at V and 0 bases at J, with 14 bases between the two ends. The CDR3 DNA sequence: TGTGCCAGCAGCTTACTGACGGGCCAAGTCTCTGGAAACACCATATATTTT. Amino acids: CASSLLTGQVSGNTIYF.

The chain joins TRBV27 to TRBJ1-1; 8 bases match TRBD1. The V gene end was trimmed by 5 bases and the J gene end by 6 bases; junction bases not matched to a gene: 5. CDR1 MNHEY and CDR2 SMNVEV come from the germline V gene (reference sequence). The CDR3 covers 13 residues. CDR3 sequence (DNA): TGTGCCAGCAGTGGACAGGGATGGGCTGAAGCTTTCTTT. Amino acids: CASSGQGWAEAFF.

In its sample, this clone was seen a few times. V and J are TRBV5-1 and TRBJ1-1; D not resolved. The V end was cut by 5 bases, the J end by 8 bases, with 16 bases between. CDR1 and CDR2 (germline): SGHRS, YFSETQ. The CDR3 has 13 amino acids. The CDR3 spells CASRIEARAEAFF. DNA for the CDR3: TGCGCCAGCAGGATTGAGGCACGGGCCGAAGCTTTCTTT. The variable domain in full, with the rest retrieved from reference TRBV5-1 and TRBJ1-1, is KAGVTQTPRYLIKTRGQQVTLSCSPISGHRSVSWYQQTPGQGLQFLFEYFSETQRNKGNFPGRFSGRQFSNSRSEMNVSTLELGDSALYLCASRIEARAEAFFGQGTRLTVV.

This clone occurred a few times. V gene TRBV7-5 combines with J gene TRBJ2-7; TRBD1 reflects the table's D call only, with no check against the DNA. TRBV7-5 is a pseudogene locus. The CDR3 covers 15 residues. CDR3: CARSLRDRGFYEQYF. The CDR3 DNA is TGTGCCAGAAGCTTAAGGGACAGGGGATTCTACGAGCAGTACTTC.

This clone was detected only once. The chain is built from TRBV5-1 and TRBJ1-4; TRBD1 might be the D (6 bases). This CDR3 is built from 14 residues. Trimming took 1 base from V and 7 from J, leaving 11 bases between them. Germline loops: CDR1 SGHRS, CDR2 YFSETQ. CDR3 in amino acids: CASSLSGAAEKLFF. The CDR3 region has the DNA TGCGCCAGCAGCTTGTCGGGGGCAGCTGAAAAACTGTTTTTT.

The genes are TRBV19 and TRBJ2-5; D not resolved. V lost 6 bases and J 1 base, leaving 9 bases between the germline ends. Germline assignment: CDR1 LNHDA and CDR2 SQIVND (reference sequence). This CDR3 region has 13 residues. The CDR3 reads CASRRVGQETQYF. CDR3 nucleotides: TGTGCCAGTAGAAGGGTGGGCCAAGAGACCCAGTACTTC.

This clone has more than one count but fewer than ten. The CDR3 here is CASSLSYSGLLYF. For the CDR3, the DNA is TGCGCCAGCAGCTTGAGTTATTCAGGGTTGCTGTACTTC. The V call is TRBV5-1, the J call TRBJ2-7; maybe TRBD1 (5 bases). The CDR3 is 13 amino acids. V shed 1 base and J shed 12 bases, with 17 bases lying between them. Germline CDR1 reads SGHRS; CDR2 reads YFSETQ.

This chain joins TRBV28 and TRBJ1-5; D gene uncertain. The CDR3 totals 16 residues. Germline assignment: CDR1 MDHEN and CDR2 SYDVKM. Trimming took 8 bases from V and 0 from J, leaving 17 bases between them. This CDR3 is CASRTLREYSNQPQHF. In DNA, the CDR3 is TGTGCCAGCCGCACCCTGCGAGAATATAGCAATCAGCCCCAGCATTTT.